Included here is one TCR beta chain sequence, with context. The target antigen is unknown. PCR involved 60 Vbeta and 13 Jbeta primers. Sequencing used immunoSEQ multiplex PCR; TCRdb keeps in-frame clones, though not all of them. Among some 160,000 clones listed, just over 75% were seen once. This sample was taken from a study of cytomegalovirus exposure and HLA in healthy donors. V shed 3 bases and J 3 bases; nucleotides not matched to a gene: 3. This CDR3 region has 14 residues. Germline V lookup: CDR1 MNHEY, CDR2 SMNVEV (reference sequence). Whole-study results and caveats: By HLA locus, TCR association rates varied in a later analysis, with DRB1 showing the most and HLA-C the fewest. Cytomegalovirus-associated TCR beta chains were listed, numbering some 180. While the bulk of TCR sequences proved rare, some public TCRs turned up in many donors.

The sample was PBMCs. This chain uses TRBV27 with TRBJ1-2; 8 positions agree with TRBD1. The TCR was taken from a middle-aged man in good health and CMV-seronegative. CDR3: CASSFRGRHYGYTF. The CDR3 nucleotides are TGTGCCAGCAGTTTCAGGGGGCGGCACTATGGCTACACCTTC.